The 10 T cell receptor beta chains listed next were all sequenced from one sample in a study of breast tumors, draining lymph nodes, adjacent tissues. TCRdb re-called the multiplex PCR reads with MiXCR, one entry per CDR3 protein. This table has tens of thousands of distinct CDR3 sequences, over 30% appearing once. Sequenced input: breast tumor tissue. The receptors here all came from a female donor with breast cancer. Some clones in this sample may be carry-over from other donors' samples.

In this sample, this clonotype turned up many times. The chain couples TRBV4-3 to TRBJ2-3; 7 bases fit TRBD2. CDR1 and CDR2 (germline): LGHNA, YSLEER. The CDR3 consists of 15 residues. V dropped 5 bases and J dropped 3; count of bases not matched to a gene: 8. The DNA for the CDR3 is TGCGCCAGCAGCTCAGGGAGCGGGGCTACAGATACGCAGTATTTT. Amino acids: CASSSGSGATDTQYF.

This clonotype has ten or more counts. The V and J genes are TRBV7-8 and TRBJ2-7; 10 bases line up with TRBD2. Germline trimming cut 3 bases from V and 6 bases from J; bases unmatched to any gene: 8. From germline, CDR1 is SGHVS and CDR2 FQNEAQ. This CDR3 spans 15 amino acids. The CDR3 spells CASSLGLARIGEQYF. For the CDR3, the DNA is TGTGCCAGCAGCTTGGGACTAGCGCGGATAGGCGAGCAGTACTTC.

This clonotype was detected many times. This chain joins TRBV6-1 and TRBJ2-1; unclear D gene. The CDR3 has 16 amino acids. Trimming took off 1 base at V and 6 bases at J, with 16 bases between the two ends. Germline CDR1 MNHNS, CDR2 SASEGT. This CDR3 is CASSEGPTRVVNEQFF. In DNA, the CDR3 is TGTGCCAGCAGTGAAGGGCCGACTCGGGTTGTCAATGAGCAGTTCTTC.

In its sample, this clonotype is medium-sized. This chain connects TRBV13 to TRBJ2-1; TRBD2 aligns across 14 bases. CDR3 length: 18 residues. V was clipped by 8 bases and J by 8 bases; unmatched bases: 17. Germline values: CDR1 PRHDT, CDR2 FYEKMQ (reference sequence). The CDR3 is CASCALPKTSGRVYEQFF. CDR3 DNA sequence: TGTGCCAGCTGCGCTCTTCCCAAGACTAGCGGGAGGGTATATGAGCAGTTCTTC.

Note on this clonotype: This may come from a read error, since a much larger clone is one base off. J is TRBJ2-7 and V is TRBV28; 9 nucleotides line up with TRBD1. The V segment lost 2 bases and the J segment 4 bases; nucleotides outside the gene matches: 6. Per germline, CDR1 MDHEN and CDR2 SYDVKM. The CDR3 runs 15 residues. The CDR3 nucleotides are TGTGCCAGCAGTTTAACAGGGGGCATATGTTACGAGCAGTACTTC. This gives the protein CASSLTGGICYEQYF.

This clonotype was counted ten times or more. The genes are TRBV6-5 and TRBJ2-5; possible D gene TRBD2, 6 bases. The CDR3 has 14 residues. The germline V and J ends were trimmed by 4 bases and 2 bases, with 11 bases remaining between them. Germline loops: CDR1 MNHEY, CDR2 SVGAGI. CDR3: CASSSRGGQETQYF. CDR3 bases: TGTGCCAGCAGTTCCCGTGGGGGGCAAGAGACCCAGTACTTC.

V usage is TRBV20-1 and J usage is TRBJ2-1; D is uncertain. V was cut by 6 bases and J by 6 bases, with 6 bases left in between. The germline V gene has CDR1 DFQATT and CDR2 SNEGSKA (reference sequence). CDR3 size: 10 residues. CDR3: CSAYSNEQFF. The CDR3 nucleotides are TGCAGTGCCTATAGCAATGAGCAGTTCTTC.

There are many counts of this clonotype. This sequence joins TRBV5-6 and TRBJ2-2; D is undetermined. The CDR3 totals 17 residues. Trimming shortened V by 2 bases and J by 1 base, and 15 bases separated the two germline ends. CDR1 and CDR2 from the germline V gene are SGHDT and YYEEEE. CDR3: CASSLRLLRENTGELFF. CDR3 in DNA: TGTGCCAGCAGCTTACGTTTATTAAGGGAGAACACCGGGGAGCTGTTTTTT. Together with reference TRBV5-6 and TRBJ2-2, the CDR3 gives the full variable domain: DAGVTQSPTHLIKTRGQQVTLRCSPKSGHDTVSWYQQALGQGPQFIFQYYEEEERQRGNFPDRFSGHQFPNYSSELNVNALLLGDSALYLCASSLRLLRENTGELFFGEGSRLTVL.

V is TRBV20-1 and J is TRBJ1-1; a possible D gene is TRBD1 (6 bases). Germline V gives CDR1 DFQATT, CDR2 SNEGSKA (reference sequence). This CDR3 spans 16 amino acids. V was cut by 6 bases and J by 0 bases, with 20 bases left in between. DNA for the CDR3: TGCAGTGCGAAACCCAGGGACACAGGTATGAACACTGAAGCTTTCTTT. Translation gives CSAKPRDTGMNTEAFF.

The chain recombines TRBV19 with TRBJ1-1, with TRBD1 identical over 9 bases. The trim removed 6 bases at V and 4 bases at J, leaving 9 bases unmatched. Germline assignment: CDR1 LNHDA and CDR2 SQIVND (reference sequence). CDR3 size: 15 residues. CDR3 sequence reads: CASSLKQGASTEAFF. The CDR3 DNA reads TGTGCCAGTAGCCTTAAACAGGGGGCAAGCACTGAAGCTTTCTTT. The variable domain in full, completed from reference TRBV19 and TRBJ1-1, reads DGGITQSPKYLFRKEGQNVTLSCEQNLNHDAMYWYRQDPGQGLRLIYYSQIVNDFQKGDIAEGYSVSREKKESFPLTVTSAQKNPTAFYLCASSLKQGASTEAFFGQGTRLTVV.